The present T cell receptor (beta chain) was sequenced within a study of shared clonotypes between healthy human individuals. Broader study findings: Generally, estimated richness proved larger in naive subsets than it did in memory subsets. A small donor pool kept down the genetic and exposure-history diversity that was represented. Sorted-subset sequencing, rarefaction showed, was incomplete despite large depth. Clonotype sharing among the donors was expected to vary with sequencing depth.

Terminally differentiated effector memory CD45RA+ cells were left out of the naive CD8 fraction, which was CD45RO-negative and positively selected for CCR7. V lost 6 bases, J lost 4 bases, and 15 bases lay in between. The CDR3 runs 14 residues. CDR1 and CDR2 (germline): SGHAT, FQNNGV. Measured with immunoSEQ multiplex PCR; TCRdb has only the in-frame clones, and not every one. The sample lists around 1.9 million clones; under 95% were seen once. Worth noting for this clone: The antigen remains undetermined.

Material for sequencing was naive CD8+ T cells from PBMCs. This receptor was taken from a man aged 18 to 29 in good health. Some clones in this sample may be carry-over from other donors' samples. This chain connects TRBV11-2 to TRBJ1-2; D not certain. The CDR3 nucleotides read TGTGCCAGCAGGCCAAAGGAGTCTGGCTATGGCTACACCTTC. It encodes CASRPKESGYGYTF.